This TCR beta chain comes out of a study of OX40 agonist ivuxolimab in advanced cancers. About the study: The patients got ivuxolimab, which is an agonistic anti-OX40 (CD134) antibody. The eligibility criteria allowed prior anti-PD-1, anti-PD-L1 or anti-CTLA-4 therapy, and about 40% had some. Patients undergoing dose escalation presented with hepatocellular carcinoma, melanoma, renal cell or head and neck cancer.

No patient had autoimmune disease or received systemic immunosuppression. This clone occurred once. Some clones are missing from TCRdb's copy, which holds only in-frame ones; the method was immunoSEQ multiplex PCR. This repertoire shows some 20,000 clones, approximately 70% found once; its top ten account for about 20%. Between the trimmed V and J ends, which lost 7 bases and 2 bases, there was a span of 15 bases. The CDR3 spans 14 residues. Germline V gene sequence: CDR1 SQVTM, CDR2 ANQGSEA. The sequence was obtained from an adult with an advanced solid tumor such as melanoma, head and neck, liver or kidney cancer. The chain carries TRBV29-1 and TRBJ2-1; weak D call: TRBD1 (5 bases). The sample in question was CD4+ or CD8+ T cells sorted from blood, obtained in a trial of the OX40 agonist ivuxolimab. CDR3 DNA sequence: TGCAGCGCCGAACCAGGGATCACCTACAATGAGCAGTTCTTC. Protein: CSAEPGITYNEQFF.